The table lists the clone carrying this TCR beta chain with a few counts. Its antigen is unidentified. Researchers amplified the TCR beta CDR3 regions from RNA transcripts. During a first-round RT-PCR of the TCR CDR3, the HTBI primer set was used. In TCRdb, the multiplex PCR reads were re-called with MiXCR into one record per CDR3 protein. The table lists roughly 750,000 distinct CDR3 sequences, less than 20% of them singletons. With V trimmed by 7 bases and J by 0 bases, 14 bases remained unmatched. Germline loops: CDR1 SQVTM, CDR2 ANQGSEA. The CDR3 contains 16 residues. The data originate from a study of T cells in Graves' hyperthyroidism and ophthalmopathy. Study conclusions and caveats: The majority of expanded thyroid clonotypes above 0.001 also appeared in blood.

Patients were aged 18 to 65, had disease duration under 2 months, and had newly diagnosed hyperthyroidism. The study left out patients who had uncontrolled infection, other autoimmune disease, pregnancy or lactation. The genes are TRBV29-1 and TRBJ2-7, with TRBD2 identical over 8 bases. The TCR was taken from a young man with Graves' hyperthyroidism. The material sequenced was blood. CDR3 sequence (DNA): TGCAGCGACAAAGGTACTAGCGGAGACCACTCCTACGAGCAGTACTTC. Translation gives CSDKGTSGDHSYEQYF.